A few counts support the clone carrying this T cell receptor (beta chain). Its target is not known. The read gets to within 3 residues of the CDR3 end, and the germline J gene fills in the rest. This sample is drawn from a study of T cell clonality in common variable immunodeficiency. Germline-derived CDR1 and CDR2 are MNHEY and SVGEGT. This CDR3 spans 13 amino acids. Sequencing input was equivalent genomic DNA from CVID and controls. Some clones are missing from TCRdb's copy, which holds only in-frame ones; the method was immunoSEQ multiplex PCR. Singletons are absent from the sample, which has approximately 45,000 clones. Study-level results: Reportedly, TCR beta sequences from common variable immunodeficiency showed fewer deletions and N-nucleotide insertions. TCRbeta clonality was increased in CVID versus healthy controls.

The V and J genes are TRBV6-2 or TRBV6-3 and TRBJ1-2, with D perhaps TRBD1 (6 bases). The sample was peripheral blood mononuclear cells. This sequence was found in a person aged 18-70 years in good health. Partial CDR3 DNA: TGTGCCAGCAGAAGGAAGTGGGGGCCGGAC. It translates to CASRRKWGPD. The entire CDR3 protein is CASRRKWGPDYTF.